The 5 T cell receptor beta chains in this list originate from one sample, sequenced in a study of cytomegalovirus exposure and HLA in healthy donors. PCR amplification relied on 60 Vbeta primers (plus 13 Jbeta primers). Some clones are missing from TCRdb's copy, which holds only in-frame ones; the method was immunoSEQ multiplex PCR. The sample lists roughly 120,000 clones, around two thirds occurring once. Sequenced sample: PBMCs. These receptor sequences come from a man in his sixties in good health and CMV-seropositive.

The rearrangement uses TRBV29-1 and TRBJ2-7, with TRBD2 matching over 7 bases. Germline CDR1 is SQVTM and CDR2 is ANQGSEA. Losses at the gene ends were 4 bases for V and 3 bases for J; bases not matched to a gene: 9. The CDR3 is 14 residues long. The CDR3 is CSVAWTRANYEQYF. The CDR3 bases are TGCAGCGTTGCCTGGACTAGAGCCAACTACGAGCAGTACTTC.

This chain connects TRBV2 to TRBJ2-4; D remains ambiguous. Germline lookup yields CDR1 SNHLY and CDR2 FYNNEI. This CDR3 spans 14 amino acids. Deletions cut 2 bases from V and 5 bases from J, with 10 bases between. The CDR3 sequence: CASSERTGENIQYF. The CDR3 DNA follows: TGTGCCAGCAGTGAACGAACCGGAGAAAACATTCAGTACTTC.

This clone is deemed medium-sized. The chain employs TRBV29-1 and TRBJ1-1, with D possibly being TRBD1 (6 bases). Germline CDR1 is SQVTM and CDR2 is ANQGSEA. V lost 6 bases to trimming and J lost 8 bases, with 16 bases between them. CDR3 length: 12 amino acids. Written as DNA, the CDR3 is TGCAGCGTCGACCCTACAGGGTTCGAAGCTTTCTTT. Translation gives CSVDPTGFEAFF.

This sequence joins TRBV28 and TRBJ1-6, with D uncertain. Trimming removed 6 bases at V and 8 bases at J, with 14 bases between. The CDR3 consists of 14 residues. CDR1 MDHEN and CDR2 SYDVKM come from the germline V gene. The DNA of the CDR3 is TGTGCCAGCAGCCCGGGTATCGGGGATTCACCCCTCCACTTT. Translation gives CASSPGIGDSPLHF.

The rearrangement joins TRBV5-1 to TRBJ2-2, with a possible D match to TRBD1 (5 bases). V lost 0 bases and J 5 bases, leaving 14 bases between the germline ends. The CDR3 is 16 amino acids. The germline gives CDR1 SGHRS, CDR2 YFSETQ. CDR3 in amino acids: CASSLEAQGGTGELFF. The CDR3 DNA reads as TGCGCCAGCAGCTTGGAAGCGCAGGGCGGAACCGGGGAGCTGTTTTTT.